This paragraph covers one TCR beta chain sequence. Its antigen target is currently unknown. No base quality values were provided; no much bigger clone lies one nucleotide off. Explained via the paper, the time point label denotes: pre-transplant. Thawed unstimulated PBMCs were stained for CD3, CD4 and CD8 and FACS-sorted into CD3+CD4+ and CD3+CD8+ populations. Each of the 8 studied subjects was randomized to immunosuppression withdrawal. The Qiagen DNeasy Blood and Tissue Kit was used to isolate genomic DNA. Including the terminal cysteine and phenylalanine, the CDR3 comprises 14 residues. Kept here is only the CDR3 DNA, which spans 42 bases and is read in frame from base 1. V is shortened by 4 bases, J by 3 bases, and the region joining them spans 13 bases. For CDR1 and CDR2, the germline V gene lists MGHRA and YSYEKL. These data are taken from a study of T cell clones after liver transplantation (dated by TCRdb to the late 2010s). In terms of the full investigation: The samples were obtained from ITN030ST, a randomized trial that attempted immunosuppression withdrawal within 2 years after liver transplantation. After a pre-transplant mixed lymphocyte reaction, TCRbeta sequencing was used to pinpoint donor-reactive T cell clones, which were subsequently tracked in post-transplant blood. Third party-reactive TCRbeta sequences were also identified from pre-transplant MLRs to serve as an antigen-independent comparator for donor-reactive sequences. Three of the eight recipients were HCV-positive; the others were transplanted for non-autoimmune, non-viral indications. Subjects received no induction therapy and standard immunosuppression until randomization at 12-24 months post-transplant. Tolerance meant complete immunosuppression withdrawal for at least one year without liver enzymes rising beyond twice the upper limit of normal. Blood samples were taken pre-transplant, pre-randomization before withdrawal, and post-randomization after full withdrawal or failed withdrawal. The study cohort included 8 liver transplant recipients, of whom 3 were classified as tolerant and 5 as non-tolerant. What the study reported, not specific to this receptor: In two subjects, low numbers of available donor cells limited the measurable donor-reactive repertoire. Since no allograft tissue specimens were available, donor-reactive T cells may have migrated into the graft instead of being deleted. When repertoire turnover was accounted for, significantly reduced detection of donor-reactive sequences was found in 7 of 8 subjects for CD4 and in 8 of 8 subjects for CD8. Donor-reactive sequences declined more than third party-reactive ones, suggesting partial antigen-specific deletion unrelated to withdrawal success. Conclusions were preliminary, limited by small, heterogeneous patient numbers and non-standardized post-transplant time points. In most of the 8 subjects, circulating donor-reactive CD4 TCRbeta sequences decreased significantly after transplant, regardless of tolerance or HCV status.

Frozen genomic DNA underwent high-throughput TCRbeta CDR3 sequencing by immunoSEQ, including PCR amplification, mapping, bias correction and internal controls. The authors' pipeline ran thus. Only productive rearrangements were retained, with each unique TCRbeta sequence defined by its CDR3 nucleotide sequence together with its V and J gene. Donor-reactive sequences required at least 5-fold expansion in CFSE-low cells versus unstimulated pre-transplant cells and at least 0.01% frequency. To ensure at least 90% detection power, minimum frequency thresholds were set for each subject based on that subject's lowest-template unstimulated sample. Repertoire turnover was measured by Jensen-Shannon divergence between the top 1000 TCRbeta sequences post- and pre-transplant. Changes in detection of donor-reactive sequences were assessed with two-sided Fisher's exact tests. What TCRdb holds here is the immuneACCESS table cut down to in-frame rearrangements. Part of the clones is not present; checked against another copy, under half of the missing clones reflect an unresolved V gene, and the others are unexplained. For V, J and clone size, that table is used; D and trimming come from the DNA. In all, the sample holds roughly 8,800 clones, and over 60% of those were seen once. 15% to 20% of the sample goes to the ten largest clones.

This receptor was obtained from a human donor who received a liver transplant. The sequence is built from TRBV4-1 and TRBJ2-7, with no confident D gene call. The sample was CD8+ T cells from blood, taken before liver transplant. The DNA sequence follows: TGCGCCAGCAGCCCTCCCCTCGACGTCTACGAGCAGTACTTC. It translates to CASSPPLDVYEQYF.